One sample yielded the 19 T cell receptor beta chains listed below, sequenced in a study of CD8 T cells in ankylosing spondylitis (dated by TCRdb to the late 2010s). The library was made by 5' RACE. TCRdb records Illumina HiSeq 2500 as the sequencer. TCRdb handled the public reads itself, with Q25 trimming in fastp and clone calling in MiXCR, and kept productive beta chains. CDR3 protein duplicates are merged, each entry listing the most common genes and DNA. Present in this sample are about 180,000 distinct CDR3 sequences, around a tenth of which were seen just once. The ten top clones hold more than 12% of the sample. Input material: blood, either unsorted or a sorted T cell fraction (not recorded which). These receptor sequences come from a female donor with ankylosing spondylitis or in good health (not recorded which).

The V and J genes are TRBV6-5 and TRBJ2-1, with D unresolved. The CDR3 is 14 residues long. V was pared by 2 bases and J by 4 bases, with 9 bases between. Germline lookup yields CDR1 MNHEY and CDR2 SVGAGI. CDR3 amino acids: CASSYGVEYNEQFF. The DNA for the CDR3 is TGTGCCAGCAGTTACGGGGTGGAATACAATGAGCAGTTCTTC.

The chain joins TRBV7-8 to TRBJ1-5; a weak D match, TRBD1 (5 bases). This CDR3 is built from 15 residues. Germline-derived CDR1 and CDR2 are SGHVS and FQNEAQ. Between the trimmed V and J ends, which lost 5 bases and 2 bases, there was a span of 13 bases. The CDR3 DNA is TGTGCCAGCAGCCGTCGCCGGGACGGCAATCAGCCCCAGCATTTT. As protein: CASSRRRDGNQPQHF.

CDR3 sequence (DNA): TGCAGTGCTCACAGTCCCACGGCGCGGTTACCACCCCTCCACTTT. Its protein product is CSAHSPTARLPPLHF. The chain carries TRBV20-1 and TRBJ1-6; D ambiguous. The CDR3 sequence is 15 residues long. The V and J ends lost 5 bases and 11 bases respectively, with 22 bases between them. Germline V gene sequence: CDR1 DFQATT, CDR2 SNEGSKA (reference sequence).

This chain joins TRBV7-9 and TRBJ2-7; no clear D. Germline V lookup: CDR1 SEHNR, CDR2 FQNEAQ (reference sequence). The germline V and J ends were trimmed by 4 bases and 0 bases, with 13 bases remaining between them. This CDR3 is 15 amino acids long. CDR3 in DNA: TGTGCCAGCAGCTCCCAGACGGGTTTCTCCTACGAGCAGTACTTC. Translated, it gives CASSSQTGFSYEQYF.

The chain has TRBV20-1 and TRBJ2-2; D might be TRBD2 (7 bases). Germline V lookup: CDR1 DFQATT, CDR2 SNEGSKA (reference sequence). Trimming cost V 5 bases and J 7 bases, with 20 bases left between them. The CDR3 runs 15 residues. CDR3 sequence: CSALKGEGINGELFF. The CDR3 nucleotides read TGCAGTGCTCTTAAGGGGGAGGGCATTAACGGGGAGCTGTTTTTT.

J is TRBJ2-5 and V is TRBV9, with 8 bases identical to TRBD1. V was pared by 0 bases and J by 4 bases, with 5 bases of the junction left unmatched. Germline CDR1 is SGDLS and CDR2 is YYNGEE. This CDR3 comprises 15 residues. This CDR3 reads CASSVGTGKGETQYF. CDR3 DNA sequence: TGTGCCAGCAGCGTAGGGACAGGGAAGGGAGAGACCCAGTACTTC.

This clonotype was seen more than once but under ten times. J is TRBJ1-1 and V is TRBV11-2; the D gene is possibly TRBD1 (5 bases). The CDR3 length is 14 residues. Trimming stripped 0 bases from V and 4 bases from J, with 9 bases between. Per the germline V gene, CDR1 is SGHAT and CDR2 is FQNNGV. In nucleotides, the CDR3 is TGTGCCAGCAGCTTAGAATCCGGGGGCACTGAAGCTTTCTTT. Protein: CASSLESGGTEAFF.

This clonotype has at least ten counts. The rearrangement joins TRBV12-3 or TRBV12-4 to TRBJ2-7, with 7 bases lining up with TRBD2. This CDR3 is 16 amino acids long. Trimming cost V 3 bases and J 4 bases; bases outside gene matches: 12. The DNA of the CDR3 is TGTGCCAGCAGTTTTACCCGGCGCGGGAGTAATTACGAGCAGTACTTC. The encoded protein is CASSFTRRGSNYEQYF.

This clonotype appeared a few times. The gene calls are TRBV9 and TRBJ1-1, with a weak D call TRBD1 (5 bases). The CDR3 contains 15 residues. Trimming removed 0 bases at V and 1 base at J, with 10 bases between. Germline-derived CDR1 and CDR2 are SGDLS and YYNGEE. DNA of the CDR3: TGTGCCAGCAGCGTAGTTATAGGGACGAACACTGAAGCTTTCTTT. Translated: CASSVVIGTNTEAFF.

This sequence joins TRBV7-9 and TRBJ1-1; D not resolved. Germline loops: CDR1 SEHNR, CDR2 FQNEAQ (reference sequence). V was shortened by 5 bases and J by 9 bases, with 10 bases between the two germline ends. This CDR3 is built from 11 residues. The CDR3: CASSEGSKAFF. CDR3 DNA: TGTGCCAGCAGCGAAGGGTCAAAAGCTTTCTTT.

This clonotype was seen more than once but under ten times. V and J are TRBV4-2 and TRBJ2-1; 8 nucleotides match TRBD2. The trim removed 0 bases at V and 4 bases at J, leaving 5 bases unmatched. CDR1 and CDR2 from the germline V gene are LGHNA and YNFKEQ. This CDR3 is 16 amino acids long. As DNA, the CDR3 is TGTGCCAGCAGCCAAGATGGGACTAGTTTTTACAATGAGCAGTTCTTC. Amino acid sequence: CASSQDGTSFYNEQFF.

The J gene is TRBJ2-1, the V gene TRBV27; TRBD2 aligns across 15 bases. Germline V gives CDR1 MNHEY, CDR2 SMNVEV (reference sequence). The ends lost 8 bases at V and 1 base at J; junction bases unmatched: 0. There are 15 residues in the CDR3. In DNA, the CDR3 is TGTGCCAGCGGACTAGCGGGAGGGTCCTACAATGAGCAGTTCTTC. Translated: CASGLAGGSYNEQFF.

CDR3 sequence reads: CSALLAGGNEQFF. DNA of the CDR3: TGCAGTGCCCTGTTAGCGGGGGGCAATGAGCAGTTCTTC. This chain links TRBV20-1 with TRBJ2-1, with TRBD2 matching over 10 bases. The CDR3 runs to 13 residues. V gave up 6 bases and J gave up 6 bases; unmatched junction bases: 5. Germline CDR1 and CDR2: DFQATT and SNEGSKA (reference sequence).

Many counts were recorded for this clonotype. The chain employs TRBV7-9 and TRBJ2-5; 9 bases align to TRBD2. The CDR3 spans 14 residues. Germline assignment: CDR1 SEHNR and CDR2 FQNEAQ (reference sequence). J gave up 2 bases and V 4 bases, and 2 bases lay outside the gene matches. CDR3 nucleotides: TGTGCCAGCAGCTCCGGACTAGCGCAAGAGACCCAGTACTTC. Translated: CASSSGLAQETQYF.

The CDR3 loop is CASSPRLVRGDEQFF. CDR3 sequence (DNA): TGTGCCAGCAGCCCCCGACTAGTCAGGGGGGATGAGCAGTTCTTC. J is TRBJ2-1 and V is TRBV3-1, with D possibly being TRBD1 (7 bases). Trimming shortened V by 4 bases and J by 8 bases, and 18 bases separated the two germline ends. Germline CDR1 and CDR2: LGHDT and YNNKEL (reference sequence). The CDR3 is 15 residues long.

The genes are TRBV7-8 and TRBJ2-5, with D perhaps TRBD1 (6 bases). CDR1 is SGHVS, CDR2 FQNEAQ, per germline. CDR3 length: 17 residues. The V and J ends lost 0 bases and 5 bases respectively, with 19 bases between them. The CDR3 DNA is TGTGCCAGCAGCTTAGCGTCGTTTCCCCAGGGGATGGAGACCCAGTACTTC. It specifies CASSLASFPQGMETQYF.

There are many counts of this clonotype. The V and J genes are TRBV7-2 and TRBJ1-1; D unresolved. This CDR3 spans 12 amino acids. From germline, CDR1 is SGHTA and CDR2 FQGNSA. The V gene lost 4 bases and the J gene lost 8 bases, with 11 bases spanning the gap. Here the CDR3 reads CASSYSGWEAFF. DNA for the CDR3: TGTGCCAGCAGCTACTCAGGTTGGGAAGCTTTCTTT.

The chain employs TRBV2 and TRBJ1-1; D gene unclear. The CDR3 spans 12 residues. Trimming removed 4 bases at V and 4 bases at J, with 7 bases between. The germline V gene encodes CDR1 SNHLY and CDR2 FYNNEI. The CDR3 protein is CASSGMSTEAFF. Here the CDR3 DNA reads TGTGCCAGCAGTGGTATGAGCACTGAAGCTTTCTTT.

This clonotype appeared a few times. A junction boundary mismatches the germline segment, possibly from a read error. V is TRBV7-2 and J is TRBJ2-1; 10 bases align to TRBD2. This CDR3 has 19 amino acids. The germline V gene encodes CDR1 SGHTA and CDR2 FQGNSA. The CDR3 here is CASSLALAGASFSYNEQFF. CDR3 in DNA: TGTGCCAGCAGCCTAGCCCTAGCGGGAGCCAGTTTCTCCTACAATGAGCAGTTCTTC.